The present T cell receptor beta chain was sequenced within a study of post-analysis software for immune sequencing data (dated by TCRdb to between 2015 and 2017). General notes on the study: Relapsing-remitting, secondary progressive and progressive-relapsing multiple sclerosis were recorded as disease courses, and subtype annotation was lacking for some patients. A subset of samples was prepared in parallel using single-end sample barcoding, then pooled and co-amplified after Illumina adapter ligation. The patient repertoires were compared against approximately ten previously published healthy control repertoires obtained from donors aged 6 to 25 years.

Concerning this clonotype itself: This receptor's antigen is unknown. One base away there is no much larger clone; base qualities are not given.

Overall results and qualifications from the work: When samples were clustered directly using the F measure, samples prepared in the same batch co-clustered strongly, which prompted a batch-effect correction. Several TRBV segments, including TRBV5-6, TRBV5-1 and TRBV20-1, were significantly more frequent in patients than controls. The control group was slightly older than the multiple sclerosis patient group. Significantly lower normalized Chao1 diversity was found in multiple sclerosis patients than in controls, suggesting substantial peripheral T-cell clonal expansion.

TCR beta repertoires were profiled from peripheral blood of about a dozen young patients with multiple sclerosis to demonstrate the VDJtools post-analysis software. The multiple sclerosis patients were children and adolescents ranging in age from roughly 6 to 16 years. The CDR3 runs 15 residues from the cysteine to the phenylalanine. CDR3 DNA only is kept here, 45 bases in frame from base 1. For this chain, trimming is 7 bases at the V end and 0 bases at the J end, and the number of junction bases without a gene match is 6. CDR1 and CDR2 (SGHNT, YYREEE) derive from the germline V gene (reference sequence). The library was generated by PCR. Sequencing relied on an Illumina HiSeq 2500. Unique molecular identifiers were incorporated into TCR beta cDNA libraries to reduce PCR and sequencing biases. Every 1 to 10 million input T cells yielded roughly 500,000 cDNA molecules, meaning each molecule approximated one T cell. The patient libraries were prepared and sequenced using the same protocol as the earlier healthy control dataset. Within a given batch, samples were prepared together, multiplexed and sequenced on the same HiSeq lane. Regarding the original processing steps: MIGEC handled the raw barcoded reads, throwing out single-read molecular identifier groups before consensus assembly and CDR3 extraction. Clonotype tables were post-analysed with VDJtools, and diversity was normalized by down-sampling all datasets to the smallest sample size. Repertoire overlap clustering matched CDR3 amino acid but not nucleotide sequences to correct batch-related cross-sample contamination. The public reads were quality trimmed at Q25 with fastp and then assembled into clones with MiXCR by TCRdb, keeping productive beta chains. CDR3 protein sequences are deduplicated, and each keeps its most common genes and DNA. These V and J calls originate from TCRdb's pipeline instead of the authors' own analysis. The sample contains hundreds of thousands of distinct CDR3 sequences, about 57% of them found a single time. In total, the top ten clones hold approximately 4.3% of the sample.

The chain uses TRBV5-4 and TRBJ2-3; 9 central nucleotides agree with TRBD2. The clonotype comes from a girl aged 5 to 17 with multiple sclerosis. Sample: blood. The CDR3 protein is CASGSGGPSTDTQYF. The DNA sequence follows: TGTGCCAGCGGGAGCGGGGGGCCGAGCACAGATACGCAGTATTTT.